The next 8 T cell receptor beta chains were all read from a single sample in a study of T cell repertoires in cytomegalovirus infection. These receptors lack a known antigen. TCRdb redid the calling of the reads with MiXCR, one entry per CDR3 protein. This sample has approximately 910,000 distinct CDR3 sequences, with around a third found just once. Here the sequenced sample was cultured CD8+ T cells from PBMCs, taken from culture after CMV antigen stimulation. Every receptor here comes from a human donor in good health (CMV status not recorded). Some clones in this sample may be carry-over from other donors' samples.

This sequence joins TRBV5-1 and TRBJ2-1, with 9 bases that match TRBD1. Trimming cost V 0 bases and J 6 bases; bases outside gene matches: 4. The CDR3 totals 15 residues. Germline V CDR1 and CDR2: SGHRS, YFSETQ. CDR3 residues: CASSLAGTGSNEQFF. The CDR3 DNA reads TGCGCCAGCAGCTTGGCCGGGACAGGGAGCAATGAGCAGTTCTTC.

This clonotype has at least ten counts. The CDR3 reads CASSLEARGVYTEAFF. DNA for the CDR3: TGTGCCAGCAGTTTAGAGGCGAGGGGAGTGTACACTGAAGCTTTCTTT. This sequence joins TRBV27 and TRBJ1-1, with a tentative D call TRBD1 (5 bases). Trimming took off 2 bases at V and 3 bases at J, with 16 bases between the two ends. The CDR3 totals 16 residues. From germline, CDR1 is MNHEY and CDR2 SMNVEV (reference sequence).

The genes are TRBV7-8 and TRBJ2-7, with D possibly being TRBD2 (5 bases). CDR1 SGHVS and CDR2 FQNEAQ come from the germline V gene. V lost 5 bases and J lost 5, with 19 bases in between. The CDR3 has 15 amino acids. The CDR3 is CASSISPGVLHEQYV. The CDR3 nucleotides read TGTGCCAGCAGCATCTCCCCCGGGGTCTTGCACGAGCAGTACGTC.

This clonotype was counted only a few times. The rearrangement uses TRBV6-5 and TRBJ2-3; TRBD2 matches at 8 bases. With 1 base clipped from V and 2 bases from J, the junction kept 5 bases outside the gene matches. Per the germline V gene, CDR1 is MNHEY and CDR2 is SVGAGI. The CDR3 has 16 amino acids. CDR3 sequence (DNA): TGTGCCAGCAGTTACTTCAGCGGGGGCCACACAGATACGCAGTATTTT. Translated: CASSYFSGGHTDTQYF.

The CDR3: CSARGPFQSTEAFF. Written as DNA, the CDR3 is TGCAGTGCTAGAGGACCTTTCCAAAGCACTGAAGCTTTCTTT. This sequence joins TRBV20-1 and TRBJ1-1; D gene unclear. The V gene's germline CDR1 is DFQATT and CDR2 SNEGSKA (reference sequence). This CDR3 is 14 amino acids long. Trimming removed 1 base from V and 4 bases from J, with 13 bases in between.

To note about this clonotype: At one end the junction does not follow the germline gene, possibly because of a read error. The rearrangement joins TRBV11-2 to TRBJ1-1, with 11 nucleotides matching TRBD1. The CDR3 has 20 residues. Germline lookup yields CDR1 SGHAT and CDR2 FQNNGV. The CDR3 DNA follows: TGTGCCGGCAGCTTATTTAGCCCGGACAGGGGGCATCTCTCCGACACTGAAGCTTTCTTT. It is translated as CAGSLFSPDRGHLSDTEAFF.

This chain connects TRBV24-1 to TRBJ2-7; no reliable D call. The CDR3 is 14 residues long. V dropped 1 base and J dropped 0 bases, with 6 bases sitting between them. The germline CDR1 and CDR2 sequences are KGHDR and SFDVKD. The CDR3 region has the DNA TGTGCCACCAGTGATTTTAACAGCTCCTACGAGCAGTACGTC. It is translated as CATSDFNSSYEQYV.

The rearrangement joins TRBV10-3 to TRBJ1-2; the D gene is possibly TRBD1 (6 bases). The germline V gene has CDR1 ENHRY and CDR2 SYGVKD. V gave up 0 bases and J gave up 8 bases, with 10 bases separating them. This CDR3 contains 13 residues. The CDR3 sequence: CAISESPGVGYTF. For the CDR3, the DNA is TGTGCCATCAGTGAGTCGCCAGGGGTAGGCTACACCTTC.